This entry features one T cell receptor (beta chain) sequence. The source of the sample is a study of blood T cell repertoires in COVID-19. Background on the study: From the United States, Italy and Spain came samples of acute and convalescent COVID-19.

The J segment lost 6 bases and the V segment lost 4 bases, leaving 13 bases of the junction unmatched. The V gene's germline CDR1 is LGHDT and CDR2 YNNKEL (reference sequence). The CDR3 totals 16 residues. How the authors handled the data: Researchers report that nucleated cell counts were estimated from reference gene primer amplification. TCRdb keeps only in-frame clones here, not all; method: immunoSEQ multiplex PCR. The V and J calls and clone size come from that table; D and trimming were worked out from the DNA. The data show approximately 390,000 clones, around 87% seen once. The receptor comes from a woman aged 60-70 years with COVID-19, enrolled during active disease. Sequenced material: peripheral blood. The chain employs TRBV3-1 (or the pseudogene TRBV3-2) and TRBJ2-5, with 8 bases aligning to TRBD2. The CDR3 DNA is TGTGCCAGCAGCCCCCCGGGGTGGGGCGGGGGGAAGACCCAGTACTTC. Amino acids: CASSPPGWGGGKTQYF.